What follows describes a single TCR beta chain. In terms of age and location, participants ranged from about 18 to 89 years and lived in roughly 22 US areas. Trimming removed 9 bases from V and 0 bases from J, with 14 bases in between. This CDR3 contains 15 residues. CDR1 and CDR2 (germline): KGHDR, SFDVKD. The data were taken from a study of blood T cell repertoires in COVID-19. Study-wide context: Sites across the United States, Italy and Spain contributed samples from acute and convalescent COVID-19.

Per the original methods: Estimation of nucleated cell counts was performed using reference gene primer amplification. Profiled with immunoSEQ multiplex PCR; TCRdb holds only in-frame clones, not every one. D and trimming were read from the DNA, whereas the V and J calls and clone size are those reported in that table. There are 300,000 to 400,000 clones in the sample; approximately 87% occur only once, and about 0.89% lies in the top ten. Sequenced: PBMCs or T cells enriched from blood (not recorded which). This sequence originates from a woman aged 30 to 39 with acute COVID-19. The gene calls are TRBV24-1 and TRBJ1-5, with D perhaps TRBD1 (5 bases). The CDR3: CATSIGGGSNQPQHF. The DNA for the CDR3 is TGTGCCACCTCTATCGGGGGGGGTAGCAATCAGCCCCAGCATTTT.